This T cell receptor beta chain derives from a study of blood T cell repertoires in COVID-19. Study background: Specimens from acute and convalescent COVID-19 originated in the United States, Italy and Spain.

In the authors' workflow: Researchers report that nucleated cell counts were estimated from reference gene primer amplification. Some clones are missing from TCRdb's copy, which holds only in-frame ones; the method was immunoSEQ multiplex PCR. The DNA was the basis for D and trimming; V, J and clone size are from that table. This table has about 180,000 clones, 86% appearing once. Germline CDR1 and CDR2: SNHLY and FYNNEI. Trimming took 1 base from V and 0 from J, leaving 7 bases between them. There are 15 residues in the CDR3. The sequenced sample consisted of peripheral blood. The TCR sequence derives from a man aged 70-80 years with active or convalescent COVID-19. The chain combines TRBV2 with TRBJ1-5; D not certain. This CDR3 is CASSEERGSNQPQHF. DNA of the CDR3: TGTGCCAGCAGTGAAGAACGGGGTAGCAATCAGCCCCAGCATTTT.